This T cell receptor beta chain was identified during a study of OX40 agonist ivuxolimab in advanced cancers. The germline gives CDR1 LNHDA, CDR2 SQIVND (reference sequence). With 5 bases removed from V and 0 bases from J, the gap between germline ends came to 11 bases. CDR3 size: 15 residues. This clone was picked up one time. Using immunoSEQ multiplex PCR, the repertoire was profiled, and TCRdb retains in-frame clones only, with some absent. The table records about 79,000 clones, roughly 94% of them present only once. The chain links TRBV19 to TRBJ2-1, with D perhaps TRBD2 (5 bases). Source: CD4+ or CD8+ T cells sorted from blood, taken in a trial of the OX40 agonist ivuxolimab. This receptor was obtained from an adult with an advanced solid tumor such as melanoma, head and neck, liver or kidney cancer. CDR3 loop: CASSASGGSYNEQFF. The DNA of the CDR3 is TGTGCCAGTAGTGCCTCCGGAGGCTCCTACAATGAGCAGTTCTTC.